This T cell receptor (beta chain) was documented in a study of CD8 T cells in Susac syndrome. Findings and limits, study-wide: In its TCR sequencing and HLA analysis, the study acknowledged that the number of individuals was relatively small.

TCR beta sequencing was performed on blood CD8+ and CD4+ T cells. TEMRA cells were FACS-enriched and CD8+ and CD4+ T cells negatively isolated. Trimming at V came to 2 bases and at J to 10 bases, leaving 17 bases not matched to a gene. Germline values: CDR1 MGHRA, CDR2 YSYEKL. There are 18 residues in the CDR3. Comments on this clonotype: The antigen remains unidentified.

RNA amounts of about 0.45 to 1 ug underwent reverse transcription with random hexamers. Amplification of TCR beta CDR3 by immunoSEQ multiplex PCR spanned 54 Vbeta and 13 Jbeta. TCRdb re-analysed the immunoSEQ multiplex PCR reads in MiXCR, keeping a single row per CDR3 protein. The profile shows some 150,000 distinct CDR3 sequences, just under 95% of them singletons. The receptor was derived from a human donor with multiple sclerosis. Sample: CD8+ T cells from PBMCs. The chain recombines TRBV4-1 with TRBJ1-6; 7 bases fit TRBD1. The CDR3 nucleotides read TGCGCCAGCAGCCAATACACGAACAGGGGCGACGGAGGGTCACCCCTCCACTTT. Translation: CASSQYTNRGDGGSPLHF.